This T cell receptor beta chain was sequenced for a study of T cell responses to AZD1222 COVID-19 vaccine. Germline CDR1 SGDLS, CDR2 YYNGEE. The V and J ends lost 0 bases and 3 bases respectively, with 6 bases between them. This CDR3 region has 13 residues. Clones were sequenced by immunoSEQ multiplex PCR, and TCRdb holds only the in-frame ones, with some missing. Among about 180,000 clones listed, approximately 94% were seen once. The sample holds one count of this clone. The target antigen is unknown. Whole-study findings and limits: Receipt of two AZD1222 doses was followed by a rise in Spike-specific TCR breadth and depth. The repertoires were collected only after the peak T cell response. Mostly white British, mostly female donors; authors suggested clonal diversity may be underestimated.

This sample comprised peripheral blood, obtained 28 days after the second AZD1222 dose. This TCR came from an adult who received the AZD1222 COVID-19 vaccine. V is TRBV9 and J is TRBJ1-1; D may be TRBD1 (5 bases). CDR3 protein: CASSVEGYTEAFF. In DNA form, the CDR3 reads TGTGCCAGCAGCGTAGAGGGGTACACTGAAGCTTTCTTT.